The sequence of this T cell receptor beta chain was determined in a study of shared clonotypes between healthy human individuals. V was clipped by 0 bases and J by 7 bases, with 6 bases between them. This CDR3 region has 11 residues. CDR1 and CDR2 from the germline V gene are GTSNPN and SVGIG (reference sequence). In the case of this clone: The antigen is undetermined.

Study results and caveats: Naive subsets typically showed greater estimated richness than memory subsets. Generation probabilities of non-shared clonotypes were lower (relative to those shared by all four donors). What rarefaction showed was incomplete sorted-subset sequencing despite large depth.

Generated by immunoSEQ multiplex PCR, the TCRdb table keeps only in-frame clones and is missing some. The sample has 2,500,000 or so clones, under 95% seen once. This chain links TRBV30 with TRBJ1-1; D gene unclear. Sequencing used naive CD4+ T cells from PBMCs. Subset: CD45RA+ positively selected. The receptor was isolated from a man younger than 35 in good health. Some clones in this sample may be carry-over from other donors' samples. The DNA of the CDR3 is TGTGCCTGGAGTGTACGTAATGAAGCTTTCTTT. Its translation: CAWSVRNEAFF.